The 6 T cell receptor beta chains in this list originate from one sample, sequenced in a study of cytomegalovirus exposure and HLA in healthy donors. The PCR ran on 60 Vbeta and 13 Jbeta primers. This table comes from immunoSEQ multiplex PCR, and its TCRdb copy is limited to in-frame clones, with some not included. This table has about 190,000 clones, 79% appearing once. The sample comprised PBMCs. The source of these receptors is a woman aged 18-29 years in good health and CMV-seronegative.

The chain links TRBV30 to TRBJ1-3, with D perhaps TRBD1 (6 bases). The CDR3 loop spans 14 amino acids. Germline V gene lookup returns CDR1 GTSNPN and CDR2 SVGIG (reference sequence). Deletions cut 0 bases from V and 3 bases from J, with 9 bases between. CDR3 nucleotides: TGTGCCTGGAGTGTGACAGGTGATGGAAACACCATATATTTT. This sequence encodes CAWSVTGDGNTIYF.

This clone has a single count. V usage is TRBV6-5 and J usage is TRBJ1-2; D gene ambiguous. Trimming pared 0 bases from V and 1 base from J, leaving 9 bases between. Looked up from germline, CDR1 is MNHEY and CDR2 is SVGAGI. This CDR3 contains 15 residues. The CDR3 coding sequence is TGTGCCAGCAGTTACTCGCCCGGGGTTAACTATGGCTACACCTTC. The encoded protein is CASSYSPGVNYGYTF.

CDR3 sequence (DNA): TGCGCCAGCAGCCAAGAGTTCTGGCTGGCAAATACGCAGTATTTT. Its translation: CASSQEFWLANTQYF. V and J are TRBV4-1 and TRBJ2-3; D ambiguous. Trimming shortened V by 0 bases and J by 7 bases, and 14 bases separated the two germline ends. CDR1 is MGHRA and CDR2 is YSYEKL in the germline V gene. This CDR3 contains 15 residues.

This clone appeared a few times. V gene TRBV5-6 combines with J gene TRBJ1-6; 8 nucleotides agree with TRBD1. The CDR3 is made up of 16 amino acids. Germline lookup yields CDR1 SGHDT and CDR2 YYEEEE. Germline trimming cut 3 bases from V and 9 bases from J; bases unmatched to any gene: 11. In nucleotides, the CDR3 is TGTGCCAGCAGCTCCGGAGGACAGGGTATGGTTTCACCCCTCCACTTT. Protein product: CASSSGGQGMVSPLHF.

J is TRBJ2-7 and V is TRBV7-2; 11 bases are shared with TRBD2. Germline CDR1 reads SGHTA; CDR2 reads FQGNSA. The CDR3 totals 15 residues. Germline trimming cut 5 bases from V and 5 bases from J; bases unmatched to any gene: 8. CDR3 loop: CASSLTSGSMDEQYF. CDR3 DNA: TGTGCCAGCAGCCTTACTAGCGGGAGTATGGACGAGCAGTACTTC.

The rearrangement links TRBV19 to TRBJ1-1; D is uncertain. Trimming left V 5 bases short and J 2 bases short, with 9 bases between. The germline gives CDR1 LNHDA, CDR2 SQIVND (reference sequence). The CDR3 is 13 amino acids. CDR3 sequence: CASSPTVNTEAFF. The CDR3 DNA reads TGTGCCAGTAGTCCGACTGTCAACACTGAAGCTTTCTTT.